The rows below give T cell receptor beta chains drawn from one sample of a study of blood T cell repertoires in COVID-19. Libraries were prepared by immunoSEQ multiplex PCR; TCRdb keeps only in-frame clonotypes and omits some of them. The sample includes 150,000 or so clones, about 81% of them seen just once. The sequenced material came from peripheral blood. The receptors shown here come from a woman older than 75 with acute or convalescent COVID-19. Both conserved end residues are part of each CDR3. D genes are given only for firm matches. Expanded clones get a size class; other rows say once, few or many, or leave the size out.

d_call: NA
v_call: TRBV5-6
j_call: TRBJ2-7
clone_size: NA
cdr3_nt: TGTGCCAGCAGCTTGGGTCTAGACTACGAGCAGTACTTC
cdr3_aa: CASSLGLDYEQYF

d_call: TRBD2
v_call: TRBV19
j_call: TRBJ2-5
clone_size: NA
cdr3_nt: TGTGCCAGTAGTCCCTTAGGGGGACTAGCGGGGCCCCAGTACTTC
cdr3_aa: CASSPLGGLAGPQYF

d_call: NA
v_call: TRBV6-5
j_call: TRBJ1-1
clone_size: NA
cdr3_nt: TGTGCCAGCAGTTACCTGGGGGCCACTGAAGCTTTCTTT
cdr3_aa: CASSYLGATEAFF

d_call: TRBD2
v_call: TRBV19
j_call: TRBJ2-3
clone_size: NA
cdr3_nt: TGTGCCAGTAGTATAGCTAGCGGGGATTCAGATACGCAGTATTTT
cdr3_aa: CASSIASGDSDTQYF

d_call: NA
v_call: TRBV6-2/TRBV6-3
j_call: TRBJ1-6
clone_size: NA
cdr3_nt: TGTGCCAGCAGTTACAACACGATCGGGAATCATTCACCCCTCCACTTT
cdr3_aa: CASSYNTIGNHSPLHF

d_call: TRBD1
v_call: TRBV19
j_call: TRBJ1-2
clone_size: NA
cdr3_nt: TGTGCCAGTAGTATTGAGGGGGCGGCCAATGGCTACACCTTC
cdr3_aa: CASSIEGAANGYTF

d_call: NA
v_call: TRBV11-3
j_call: TRBJ2-1
clone_size: NA
cdr3_nt: TGTGCCAGCAGCGCCGGTTTGGGGGGGCCAAATGAGCAGTTCTTC
cdr3_aa: CASSAGLGGPNEQFF

d_call: NA
v_call: TRBV10-3
j_call: TRBJ1-4
clone_size: NA
cdr3_nt: TGTGCCACCCGGAACTCCCAAACGGGTGAAAAACTGTTTTTT
cdr3_aa: CATRNSQTGEKLFF

d_call: TRBD1
v_call: TRBV3-1/TRBV3-2
j_call: TRBJ2-3
clone_size: NA
cdr3_nt: TGTGCCAGCAGCCAATTTGTCTACGACAGGGTCACAGATACGCAGTATTTT
cdr3_aa: CASSQFVYDRVTDTQYF

d_call: NA
v_call: TRBV9
j_call: TRBJ2-5
clone_size: NA
cdr3_nt: TGTGCCAGCAGCACCCGGGGTAGCGCTATCCAAGAGACCCAGTACTTC
cdr3_aa: CASSTRGSAIQETQYF

d_call: TRBD1
v_call: TRBV7-9
j_call: TRBJ2-3
clone_size: NA
cdr3_nt: TGTGCCAGCAGCAGAGGACAGGGACCTAAGGGGGGTGGCACAGATACGCAGTATTTT
cdr3_aa: CASSRGQGPKGGGTDTQYF

d_call: TRBD1
v_call: TRBV4-2
j_call: TRBJ1-6
clone_size: NA
cdr3_nt: TGTGCCAGCAGCCAAGGGGCGGGACAGTATAATTCACCCCTCCACTTT
cdr3_aa: CASSQGAGQYNSPLHF

d_call: TRBD2
v_call: TRBV7-2
j_call: TRBJ2-1
clone_size: NA
cdr3_nt: TGTGCCAGCAGCTTATATGCGGGGGGGTCAAGTGAGCAGTTCTTC
cdr3_aa: CASSLYAGGSSEQFF

d_call: TRBD1
v_call: TRBV24-1
j_call: TRBJ1-5
clone_size: NA
cdr3_nt: TGTGCCACCAGTGATCCCGGGACAGATAATCAGCCCCAGCATTTT
cdr3_aa: CATSDPGTDNQPQHF

d_call: NA
v_call: TRBV11-2
j_call: TRBJ2-7
clone_size: NA
cdr3_nt: TGTGCCAGCAGTAGGGGGGAGGGATACGAGCAGTACTTC
cdr3_aa: CASSRGEGYEQYF

d_call: NA
v_call: TRBV27
j_call: TRBJ2-1
clone_size: NA
cdr3_nt: TGTGCCAGCAGTTTAAGAAGCTACCCAAGCTCCTACAATGAGCAGTTCTTC
cdr3_aa: CASSLRSYPSSYNEQFF

d_call: NA
v_call: TRBV5-1
j_call: TRBJ2-1
clone_size: NA
cdr3_nt: TGCGCCAGCAGCTTGGAAGGGGCCGACAATGAGCAGTTCTTC
cdr3_aa: CASSLEGADNEQFF

d_call: NA
v_call: TRBV6-5
j_call: TRBJ2-7
clone_size: NA
cdr3_nt: TGTGCCAGCAGTTACTCGATACAGGGTTACGAGCAGTACTTC
cdr3_aa: CASSYSIQGYEQYF

d_call: NA
v_call: TRBV4-2
j_call: TRBJ2-5
clone_size: NA
cdr3_nt: TGTGCCAGCAGCCGAATGACAGTGGAAGAGACCCAGTACTTC
cdr3_aa: CASSRMTVEETQYF

d_call: TRBD2
v_call: TRBV7-2
j_call: TRBJ2-7
clone_size: NA
cdr3_nt: TGTGCCAGCAGCTTAGCAGTGACTAGCAGGTACGAGCAGTACTTC
cdr3_aa: CASSLAVTSRYEQYF

d_call: TRBD2
v_call: TRBV19
j_call: TRBJ2-2
clone_size: NA
cdr3_nt: TGTGCCAGTAGTATCTCTAGCGGGAGGACCGGGGAGCTGTTTTTT
cdr3_aa: CASSISSGRTGELFF

d_call: TRBD1
v_call: TRBV7-9
j_call: TRBJ1-1
clone_size: once
cdr3_nt: TGTGCCAGCAGCCTACAGGGGGGTCTGACTGAAGCTTTCTTT
cdr3_aa: CASSLQGGLTEAFF

d_call: TRBD1
v_call: TRBV10-3
j_call: TRBJ2-7
clone_size: NA
cdr3_nt: TGTGCCACCAGCCCGGGACAGGGGTCCTACGAGCAGTACTTC
cdr3_aa: CATSPGQGSYEQYF

d_call: TRBD1
v_call: TRBV3-1/TRBV3-2
j_call: TRBJ1-1
clone_size: NA
cdr3_nt: TGTGCCAGCAGCCAAGCACCTCTGGACAGGGGGTGGAACACTGAAGCTTTCTTT
cdr3_aa: CASSQAPLDRGWNTEAFF

d_call: TRBD2
v_call: TRBV7-9
j_call: TRBJ2-2
clone_size: NA
cdr3_nt: TGTGCCAGCAGCTTAGGGACTAGCGGGAACACCGGGGAGCTGTTTTTT
cdr3_aa: CASSLGTSGNTGELFF

d_call: NA
v_call: TRBV27
j_call: TRBJ2-3
clone_size: once
cdr3_nt: TGTGCCAGCAGTCCCCTATTGGGACTTTCTAGCACAGATACGCAGTATTTT
cdr3_aa: CASSPLLGLSSTDTQYF

d_call: TRBD2
v_call: TRBV18
j_call: TRBJ2-1
clone_size: NA
cdr3_nt: TGTGCCAGCTCACCTTTGGAGCGGGGGGGTATCAATGAGCAGTTCTTC
cdr3_aa: CASSPLERGGINEQFF

d_call: TRBD1
v_call: TRBV28
j_call: TRBJ2-7
clone_size: NA
cdr3_nt: TGTGCCAGCAGCCTCGACAGGGGTCATCACGAGCAGTACTTC
cdr3_aa: CASSLDRGHHEQYF

d_call: TRBD1
v_call: TRBV5-1
j_call: TRBJ1-4
clone_size: NA
cdr3_nt: TGCGCCAGCAAAACAGGGGCGAATGAAAAACTGTTTTTT
cdr3_aa: CASKTGANEKLFF

d_call: NA
v_call: TRBV19
j_call: TRBJ1-5
clone_size: NA
cdr3_nt: TGTGCCAGTAGTTTTGCAGGGGTCAATCAGCCCCAGCATTTT
cdr3_aa: CASSFAGVNQPQHF

d_call: NA
v_call: TRBV15
j_call: TRBJ1-2
clone_size: NA
cdr3_nt: TGTGCCACCAGCAGAGGGCACGCGACTTATGGCTACACCTTC
cdr3_aa: CATSRGHATYGYTF

d_call: TRBD1
v_call: TRBV19
j_call: TRBJ2-5
clone_size: NA
cdr3_nt: TGTGCCACCGCCGGGATAGGGGGCGTCCAAGAGACCCAGTACTTC
cdr3_aa: CATAGIGGVQETQYF

d_call: NA
v_call: TRBV28
j_call: TRBJ1-1
clone_size: few
cdr3_nt: TGTGCCACCATCTCACCACAGGGCTCATCCGCTTTCTTT
cdr3_aa: CATISPQGSSAFF

d_call: TRBD1
v_call: TRBV27
j_call: TRBJ2-3
clone_size: once
cdr3_nt: TGTGCCAGCAGCCGGACAGGGTGGGGCACAGATACGCAGTATTTT
cdr3_aa: CASSRTGWGTDTQYF

d_call: NA
v_call: TRBV4-1
j_call: TRBJ1-3
clone_size: NA
cdr3_nt: TGCGCCAGCAGCCAAGAGTCCGGGGGGCGGTCTGGAAACACCATATATTTT
cdr3_aa: CASSQESGGRSGNTIYF

d_call: NA
v_call: TRBV5-1
j_call: TRBJ2-2
clone_size: NA
cdr3_nt: TGCGCCAGCAGCTTGGCTGCGCGACCTCCACGGAGCGGGGAGCTGTTTTTT
cdr3_aa: CASSLAARPPRSGELFF

d_call: TRBD2
v_call: TRBV14
j_call: TRBJ2-1
clone_size: NA
cdr3_nt: TGTGCCAGCAGCCAAGCAGGTAGCGGGTCCGAGCAGTTCTTC
cdr3_aa: CASSQAGSGSEQFF

d_call: TRBD2
v_call: TRBV6-4
j_call: TRBJ2-1
clone_size: NA
cdr3_nt: TGTGCCAGCAGGGCACTAGCGGGGGGGCCAGGTGAGCAGTTCTTC
cdr3_aa: CASRALAGGPGEQFF

d_call: NA
v_call: TRBV7-2
j_call: TRBJ2-6
clone_size: NA
cdr3_nt: TGTGCCAGCCGAGGCGTCTCTGGGGCCAACGTCCTGACTTTC
cdr3_aa: CASRGVSGANVLTF

d_call: NA
v_call: TRBV3-1/TRBV3-2
j_call: TRBJ1-1
clone_size: NA
cdr3_nt: TGTGCCAGCAGCCTACTGGGACTTGAAGCTTTCTTT
cdr3_aa: CASSLLGLEAFF

d_call: NA
v_call: TRBV6-5
j_call: TRBJ1-1
clone_size: NA
cdr3_nt: TGTGCCAGCAGTTACTCACAGGTGAACACTGAAGCTTTCTTT
cdr3_aa: CASSYSQVNTEAFF

d_call: TRBD2
v_call: TRBV11-2
j_call: TRBJ2-1
clone_size: NA
cdr3_nt: TGTGCCAGCAGCTCAGGGACTAGCGGGAGCGGCGCCTACAATGAGCAGTTCTTC
cdr3_aa: CASSSGTSGSGAYNEQFF